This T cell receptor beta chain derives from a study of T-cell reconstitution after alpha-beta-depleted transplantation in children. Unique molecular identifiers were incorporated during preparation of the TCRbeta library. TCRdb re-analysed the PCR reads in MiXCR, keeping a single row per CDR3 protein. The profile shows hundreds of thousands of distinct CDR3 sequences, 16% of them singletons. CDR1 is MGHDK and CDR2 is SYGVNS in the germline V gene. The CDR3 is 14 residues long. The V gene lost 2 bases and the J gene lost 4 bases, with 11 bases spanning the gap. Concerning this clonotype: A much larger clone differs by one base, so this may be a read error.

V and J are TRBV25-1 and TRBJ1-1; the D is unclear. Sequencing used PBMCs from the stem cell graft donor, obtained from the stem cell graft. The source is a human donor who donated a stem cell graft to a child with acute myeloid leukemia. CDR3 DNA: TGTGCCAGCAGTGAAGAGGGAACGGGCACTGAAGCTTTCTTT. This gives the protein CASSEEGTGTEAFF.